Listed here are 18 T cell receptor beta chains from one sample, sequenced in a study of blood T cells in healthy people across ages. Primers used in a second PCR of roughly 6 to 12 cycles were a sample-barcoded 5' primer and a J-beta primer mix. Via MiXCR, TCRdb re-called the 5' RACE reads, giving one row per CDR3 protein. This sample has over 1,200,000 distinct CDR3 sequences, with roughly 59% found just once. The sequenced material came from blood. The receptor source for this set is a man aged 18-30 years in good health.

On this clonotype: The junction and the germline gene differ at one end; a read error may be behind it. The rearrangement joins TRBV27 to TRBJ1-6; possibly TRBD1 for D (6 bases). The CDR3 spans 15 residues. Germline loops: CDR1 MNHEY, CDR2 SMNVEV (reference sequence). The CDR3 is CASKTGSSYNPPLHF. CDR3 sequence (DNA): TGTGCCAGCAAAACAGGGAGCTCCTATAATCCACCCCTCCACTTT.

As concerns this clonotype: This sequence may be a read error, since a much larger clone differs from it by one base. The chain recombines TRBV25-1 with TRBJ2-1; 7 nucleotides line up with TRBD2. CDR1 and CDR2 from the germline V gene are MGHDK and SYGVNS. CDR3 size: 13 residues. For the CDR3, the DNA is TGTGCCAGTTGGAAGTCGGGGGGTCATGAGCGGTTCTTC. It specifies CASWKSGGHERFF.

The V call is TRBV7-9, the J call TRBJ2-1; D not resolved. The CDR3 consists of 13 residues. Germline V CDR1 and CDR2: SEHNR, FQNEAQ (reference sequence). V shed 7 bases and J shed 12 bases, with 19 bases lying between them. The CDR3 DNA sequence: TGTGCCAGCAACCCTGAGTATCGCTGGGGGCAGTTCTTC. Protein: CASNPEYRWGQFF. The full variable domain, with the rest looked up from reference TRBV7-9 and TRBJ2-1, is DTGVSQNPRHKITKRGQNVTFRCDPISEHNRLYWYRQTLGQGPEFLTYFQNEAQLEKSRLLSDRFSAERPKGSFSTLEIQRTEQGDSAMYLCASNPEYRWGQFFGPGTRLTVL.

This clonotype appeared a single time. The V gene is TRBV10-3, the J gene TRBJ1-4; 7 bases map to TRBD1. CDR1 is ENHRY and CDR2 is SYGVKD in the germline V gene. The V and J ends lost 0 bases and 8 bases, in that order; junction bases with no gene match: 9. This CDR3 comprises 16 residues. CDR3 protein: CAISESMTGLEEKLFF. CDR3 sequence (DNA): TGTGCCATCAGTGAGTCCATGACAGGGCTAGAGGAAAAACTGTTTTTT.

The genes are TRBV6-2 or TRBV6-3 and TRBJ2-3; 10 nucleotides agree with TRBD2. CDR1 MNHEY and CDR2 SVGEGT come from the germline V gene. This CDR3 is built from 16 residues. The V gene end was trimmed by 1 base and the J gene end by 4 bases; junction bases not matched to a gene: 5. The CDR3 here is CASSYLTSGIADTQYF. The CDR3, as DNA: TGTGCCAGCAGTTACTTAACTAGCGGGATCGCAGATACGCAGTATTTT.

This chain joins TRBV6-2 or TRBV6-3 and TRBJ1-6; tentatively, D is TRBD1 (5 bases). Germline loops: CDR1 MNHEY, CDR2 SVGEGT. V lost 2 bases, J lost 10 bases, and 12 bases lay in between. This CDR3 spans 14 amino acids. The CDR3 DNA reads TGTGCCAGCAGTTACCAGGGATTGGCGTCACCCCTCCACTTT. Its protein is CASSYQGLASPLHF.

The CDR3 DNA sequence: TGCGCCAGCAGCCTCGTACTAGCGAGATCCACAGATACGCAGTATTTT. Protein: CASSLVLARSTDTQYF. This sequence joins TRBV5-1 and TRBJ2-3, with 7 bases matching TRBD2. The germline V gene encodes CDR1 SGHRS and CDR2 YFSETQ. The trim removed 4 bases at V and 2 bases at J, leaving 10 bases unmatched. The CDR3 covers 16 residues.

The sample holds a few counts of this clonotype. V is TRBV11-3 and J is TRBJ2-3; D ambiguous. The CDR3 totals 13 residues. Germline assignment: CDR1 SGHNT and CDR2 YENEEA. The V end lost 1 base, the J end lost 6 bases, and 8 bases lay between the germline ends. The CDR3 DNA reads TGTGCCAGCAGCTTAGGTATTGGGGATACGCAGTATTTT. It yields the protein CASSLGIGDTQYF.

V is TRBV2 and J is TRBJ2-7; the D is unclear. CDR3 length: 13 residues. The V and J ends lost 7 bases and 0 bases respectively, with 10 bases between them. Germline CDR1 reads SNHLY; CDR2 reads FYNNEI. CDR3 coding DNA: TGTGCCAGCAAGTGGTCAGACTCCTACGAGCAGTACTTC. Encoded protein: CASKWSDSYEQYF.

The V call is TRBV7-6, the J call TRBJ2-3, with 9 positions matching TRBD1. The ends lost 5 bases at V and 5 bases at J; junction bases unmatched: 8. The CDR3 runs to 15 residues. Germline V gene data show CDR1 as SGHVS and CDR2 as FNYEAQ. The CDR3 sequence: CASSPWTGEEDTQYF. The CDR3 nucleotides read TGTGCCAGCAGCCCATGGACAGGGGAGGAAGATACGCAGTATTTT.

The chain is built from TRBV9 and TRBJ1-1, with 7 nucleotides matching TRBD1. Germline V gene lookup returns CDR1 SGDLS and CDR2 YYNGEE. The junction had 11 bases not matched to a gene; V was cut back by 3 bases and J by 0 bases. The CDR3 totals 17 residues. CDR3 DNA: TGTGCCAGCAGCGGCCGACAGGGTACGACGATGAACACTGAAGCTTTCTTT. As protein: CASSGRQGTTMNTEAFF.

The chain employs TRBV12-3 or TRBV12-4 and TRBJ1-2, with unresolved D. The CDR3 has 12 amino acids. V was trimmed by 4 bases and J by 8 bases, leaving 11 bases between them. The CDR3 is CASSSAARGYTF. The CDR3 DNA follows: TGTGCCAGCAGTTCCGCCGCTCGGGGCTACACCTTC.

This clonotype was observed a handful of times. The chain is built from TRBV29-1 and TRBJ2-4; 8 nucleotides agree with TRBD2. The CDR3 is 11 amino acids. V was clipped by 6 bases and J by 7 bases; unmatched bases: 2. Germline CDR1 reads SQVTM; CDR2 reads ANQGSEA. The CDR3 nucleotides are TGCAGCGTGAGGACTAGCAACATTCAGTACTTC. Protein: CSVRTSNIQYF.

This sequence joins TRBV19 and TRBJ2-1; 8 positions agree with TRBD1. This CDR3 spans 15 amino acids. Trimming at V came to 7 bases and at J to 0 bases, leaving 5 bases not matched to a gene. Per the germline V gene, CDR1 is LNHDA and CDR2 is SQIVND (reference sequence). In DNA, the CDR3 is TGTGCCAGTACAGACAGGGGAAGCTCCTACAATGAGCAGTTCTTC. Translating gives CASTDRGSSYNEQFF. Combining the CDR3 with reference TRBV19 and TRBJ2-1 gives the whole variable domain DGGITQSPKYLFRKEGQNVTLSCEQNLNHDAMYWYRQDPGQGLRLIYYSQIVNDFQKGDIAEGYSVSREKKESFPLTVTSAQKNPTAFYLCASTDRGSSYNEQFFGPGTRLTVL.

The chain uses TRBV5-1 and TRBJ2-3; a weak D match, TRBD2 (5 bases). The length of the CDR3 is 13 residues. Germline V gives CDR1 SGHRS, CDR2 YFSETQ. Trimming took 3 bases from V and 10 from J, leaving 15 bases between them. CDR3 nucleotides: TGCGCCAGCAGCTCCTCCGACGGACTGCCGCAGTATTTT. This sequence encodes CASSSSDGLPQYF.

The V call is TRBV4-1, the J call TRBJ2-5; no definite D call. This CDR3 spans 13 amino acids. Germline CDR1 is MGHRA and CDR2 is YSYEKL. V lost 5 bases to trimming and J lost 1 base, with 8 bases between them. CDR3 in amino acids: CASSGVIQETQYF. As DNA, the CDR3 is TGCGCCAGCAGCGGCGTGATCCAAGAGACCCAGTACTTC.

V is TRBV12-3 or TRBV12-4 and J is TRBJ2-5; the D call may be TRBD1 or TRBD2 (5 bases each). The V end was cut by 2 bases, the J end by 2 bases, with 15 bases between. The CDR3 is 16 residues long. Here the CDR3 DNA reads TGTGCCAGCAGTTTATCGGGGCGCGGTCGGCAAGAGACCCAGTACTTC. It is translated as CASSLSGRGRQETQYF.

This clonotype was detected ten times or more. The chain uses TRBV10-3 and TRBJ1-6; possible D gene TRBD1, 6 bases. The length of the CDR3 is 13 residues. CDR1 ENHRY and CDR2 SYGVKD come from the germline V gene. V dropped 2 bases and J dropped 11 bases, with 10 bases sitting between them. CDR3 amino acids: CAISEAGATPLHF. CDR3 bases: TGTGCCATCAGTGAGGCAGGGGCAACACCCCTCCACTTT.